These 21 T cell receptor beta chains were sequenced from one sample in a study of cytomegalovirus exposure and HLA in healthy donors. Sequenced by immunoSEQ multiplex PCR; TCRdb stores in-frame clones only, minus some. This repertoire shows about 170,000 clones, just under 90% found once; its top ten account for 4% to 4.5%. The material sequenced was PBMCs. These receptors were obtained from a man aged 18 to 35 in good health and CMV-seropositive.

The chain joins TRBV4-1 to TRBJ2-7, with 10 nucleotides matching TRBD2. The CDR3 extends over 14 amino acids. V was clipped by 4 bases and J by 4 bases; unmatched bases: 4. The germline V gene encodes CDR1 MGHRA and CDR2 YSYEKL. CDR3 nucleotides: TGCGCCAGCAGCCGAGCGGGAGGGCTTTACGAGCAGTACTTC. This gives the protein CASSRAGGLYEQYF.

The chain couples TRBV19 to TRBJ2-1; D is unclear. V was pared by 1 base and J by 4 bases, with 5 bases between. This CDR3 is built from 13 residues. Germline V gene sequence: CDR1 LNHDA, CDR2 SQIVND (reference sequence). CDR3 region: CASSIGQYNEQFF. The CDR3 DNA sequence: TGTGCCAGTAGTATAGGGCAGTACAATGAGCAGTTCTTC.

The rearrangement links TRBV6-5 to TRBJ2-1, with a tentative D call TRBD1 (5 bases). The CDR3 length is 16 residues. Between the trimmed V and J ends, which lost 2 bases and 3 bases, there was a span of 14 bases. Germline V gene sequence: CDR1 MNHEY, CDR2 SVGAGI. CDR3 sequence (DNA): TGTGCCAGCAGTTACCTCCCCCCTAGGGGCTACAATGAGCAGTTCTTC. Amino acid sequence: CASSYLPPRGYNEQFF.

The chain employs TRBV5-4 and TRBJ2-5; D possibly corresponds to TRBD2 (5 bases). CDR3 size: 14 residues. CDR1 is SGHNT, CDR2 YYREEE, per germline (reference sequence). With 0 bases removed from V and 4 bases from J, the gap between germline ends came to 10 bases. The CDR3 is CASSLAGVPETQYF. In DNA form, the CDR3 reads TGTGCCAGCAGCTTGGCCGGGGTGCCAGAGACCCAGTACTTC. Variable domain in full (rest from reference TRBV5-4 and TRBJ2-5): ETGVTQSPTHLIKTRGQQVTLRCSSQSGHNTVSWYQQALGQGPQFIFQYYREEENGRGNFPPRFSGLQFPNYSSELNVNALELDDSALYLCASSLAGVPETQYFGPGTRLLVL.

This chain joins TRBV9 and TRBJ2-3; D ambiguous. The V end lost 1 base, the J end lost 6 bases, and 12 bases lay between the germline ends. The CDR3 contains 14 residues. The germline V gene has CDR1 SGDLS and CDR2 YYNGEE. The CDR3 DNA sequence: TGTGCCAGCAGCGTAATCGATCCTCGGGATACGCAGTATTTT. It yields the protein CASSVIDPRDTQYF. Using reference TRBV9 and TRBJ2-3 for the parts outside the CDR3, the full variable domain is DSGVTQTPKHLITATGQRVTLRCSPRSGDLSVYWYQQSLDQGLQFLIQYYNGEERAKGNILERFSAQQFPDLHSELNLSSLELGDSALYFCASSVIDPRDTQYFGPGTRLTVL.

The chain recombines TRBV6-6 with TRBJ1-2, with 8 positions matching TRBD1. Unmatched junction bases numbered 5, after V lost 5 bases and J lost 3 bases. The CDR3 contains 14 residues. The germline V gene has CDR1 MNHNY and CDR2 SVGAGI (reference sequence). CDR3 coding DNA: TGTGCCAGCAGTAGGCAACAGGGGGACTATGGCTACACCTTC. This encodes CASSRQQGDYGYTF.

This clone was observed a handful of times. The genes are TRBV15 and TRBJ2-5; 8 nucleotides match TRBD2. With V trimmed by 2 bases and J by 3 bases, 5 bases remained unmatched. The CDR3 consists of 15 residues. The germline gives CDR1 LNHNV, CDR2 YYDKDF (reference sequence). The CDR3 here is CATSRSKAGEETQYF. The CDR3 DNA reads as TGTGCCACCAGCAGAAGCAAAGCGGGAGAAGAGACCCAGTACTTC.

CDR3 loop: CASHPGQAKNIQYF. The CDR3 coding sequence is TGTGCCAGCCATCCGGGACAGGCCAAAAACATTCAGTACTTC. The chain joins TRBV6-5 to TRBJ2-4, with 7 bases matching TRBD1. This CDR3 is built from 14 residues. The V and J ends lost 8 bases and 1 base, in that order; junction bases with no gene match: 5. The germline V gene has CDR1 MNHEY and CDR2 SVGAGI.

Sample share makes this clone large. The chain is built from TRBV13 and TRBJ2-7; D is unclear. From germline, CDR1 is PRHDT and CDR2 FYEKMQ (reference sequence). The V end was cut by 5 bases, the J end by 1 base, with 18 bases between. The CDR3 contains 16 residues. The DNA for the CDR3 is TGTGCCAGCAGCGACGCTGACAAGTCCCTTTCCTACGAGCAGTACTTC. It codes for CASSDADKSLSYEQYF.

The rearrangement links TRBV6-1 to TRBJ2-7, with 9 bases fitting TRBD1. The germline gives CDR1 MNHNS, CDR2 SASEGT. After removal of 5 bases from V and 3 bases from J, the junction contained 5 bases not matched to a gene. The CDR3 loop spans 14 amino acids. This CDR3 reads CASSKTGGFYEQYF. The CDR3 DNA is TGTGCCAGCAGTAAGACAGGGGGATTCTACGAGCAGTACTTC.

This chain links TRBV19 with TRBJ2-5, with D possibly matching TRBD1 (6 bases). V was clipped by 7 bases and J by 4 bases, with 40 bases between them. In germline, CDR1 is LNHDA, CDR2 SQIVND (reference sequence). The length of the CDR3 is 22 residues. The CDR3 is CASTPGLIGGRVPTPSRETQYF. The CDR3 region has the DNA TGTGCCAGTACCCCGGGGCTAATTGGGGGCCGAGTTCCGACCCCTTCTCGAGAGACCCAGTACTTC.

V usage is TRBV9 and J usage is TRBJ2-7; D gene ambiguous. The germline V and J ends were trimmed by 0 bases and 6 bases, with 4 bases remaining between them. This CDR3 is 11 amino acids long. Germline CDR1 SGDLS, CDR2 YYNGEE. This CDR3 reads CASSVVVEQYF. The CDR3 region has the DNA TGTGCCAGCAGCGTAGTCGTCGAGCAGTACTTC.

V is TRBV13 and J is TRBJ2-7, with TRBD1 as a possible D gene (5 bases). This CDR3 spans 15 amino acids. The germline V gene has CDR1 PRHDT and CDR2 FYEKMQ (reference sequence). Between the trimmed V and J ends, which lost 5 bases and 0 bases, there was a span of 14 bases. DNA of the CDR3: TGTGCCAGCAGCGGTCGACAGACATACTCCTACGAGCAGTACTTC. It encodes CASSGRQTYSYEQYF.

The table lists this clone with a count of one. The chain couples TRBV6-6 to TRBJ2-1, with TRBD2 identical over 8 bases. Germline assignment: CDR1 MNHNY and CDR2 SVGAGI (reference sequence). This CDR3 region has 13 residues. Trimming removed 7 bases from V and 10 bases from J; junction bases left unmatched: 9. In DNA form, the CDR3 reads TGTGCCAGCACCCTAGATATAGCGGGAGAGCAGTTCTTC. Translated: CASTLDIAGEQFF.

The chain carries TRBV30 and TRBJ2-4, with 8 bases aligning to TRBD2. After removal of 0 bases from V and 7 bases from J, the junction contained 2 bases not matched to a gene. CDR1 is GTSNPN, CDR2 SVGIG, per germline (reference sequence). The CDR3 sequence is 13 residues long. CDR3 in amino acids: CAWSVPSGNIQYF. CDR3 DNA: TGTGCCTGGAGTGTGCCTAGCGGGAACATTCAGTACTTC.

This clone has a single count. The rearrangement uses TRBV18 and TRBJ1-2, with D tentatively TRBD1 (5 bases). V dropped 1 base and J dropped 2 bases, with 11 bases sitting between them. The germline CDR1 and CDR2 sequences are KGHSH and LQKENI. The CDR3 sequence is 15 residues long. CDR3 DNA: TGTGCCAGCTCACCACAAAACGACAGAAACTATGGCTACACCTTC. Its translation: CASSPQNDRNYGYTF.

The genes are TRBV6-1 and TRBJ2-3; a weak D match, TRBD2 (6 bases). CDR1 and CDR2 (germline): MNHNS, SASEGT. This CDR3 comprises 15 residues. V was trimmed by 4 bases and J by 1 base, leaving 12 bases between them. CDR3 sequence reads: CASSVTGSRTDTQYF. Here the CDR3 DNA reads TGTGCCAGCAGTGTTACCGGGAGCCGCACAGATACGCAGTATTTT.

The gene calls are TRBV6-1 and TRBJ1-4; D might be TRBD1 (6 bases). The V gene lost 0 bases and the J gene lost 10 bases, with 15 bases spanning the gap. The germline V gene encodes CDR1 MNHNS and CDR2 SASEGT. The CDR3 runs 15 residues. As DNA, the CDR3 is TGTGCCAGCAGTGAAGCCGGGGGGCTAGGAAGAAAACTGTTTTTT. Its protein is CASSEAGGLGRKLFF.

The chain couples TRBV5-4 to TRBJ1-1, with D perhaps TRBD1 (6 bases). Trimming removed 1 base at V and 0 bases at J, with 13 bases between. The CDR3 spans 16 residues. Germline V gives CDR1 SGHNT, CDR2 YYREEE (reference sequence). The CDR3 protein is CASSLNAGVLNTEAFF. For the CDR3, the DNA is TGTGCCAGCAGCTTGAACGCAGGGGTCTTGAACACTGAAGCTTTCTTT.

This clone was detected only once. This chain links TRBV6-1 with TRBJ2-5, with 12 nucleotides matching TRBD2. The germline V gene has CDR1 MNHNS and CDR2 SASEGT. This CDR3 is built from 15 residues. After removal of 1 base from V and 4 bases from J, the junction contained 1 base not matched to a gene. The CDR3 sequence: CASSEGLAGVETQYF. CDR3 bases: TGTGCCAGCAGTGAAGGACTAGCGGGAGTAGAGACCCAGTACTTC.

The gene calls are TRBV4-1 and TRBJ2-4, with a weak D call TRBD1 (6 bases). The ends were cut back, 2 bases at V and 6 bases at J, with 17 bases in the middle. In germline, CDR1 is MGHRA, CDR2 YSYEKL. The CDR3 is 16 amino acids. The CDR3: CASSQPGQEVGNIQYF. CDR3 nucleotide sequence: TGCGCCAGCAGCCAACCGGGACAAGAAGTTGGAAACATTCAGTACTTC.